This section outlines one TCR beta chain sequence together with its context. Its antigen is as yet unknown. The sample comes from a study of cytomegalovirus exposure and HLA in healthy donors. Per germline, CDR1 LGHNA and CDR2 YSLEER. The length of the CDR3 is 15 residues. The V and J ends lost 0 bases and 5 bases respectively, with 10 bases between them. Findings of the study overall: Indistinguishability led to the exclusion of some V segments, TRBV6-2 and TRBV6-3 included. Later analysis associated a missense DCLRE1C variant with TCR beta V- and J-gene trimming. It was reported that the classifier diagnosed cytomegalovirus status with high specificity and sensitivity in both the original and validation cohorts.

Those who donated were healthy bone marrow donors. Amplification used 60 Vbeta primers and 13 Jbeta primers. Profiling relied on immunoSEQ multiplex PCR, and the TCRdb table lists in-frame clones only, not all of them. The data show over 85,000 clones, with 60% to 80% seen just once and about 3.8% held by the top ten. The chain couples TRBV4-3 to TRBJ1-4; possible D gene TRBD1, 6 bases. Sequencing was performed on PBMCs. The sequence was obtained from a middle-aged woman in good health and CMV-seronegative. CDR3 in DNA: TGCGCCAGCAGCCAAGAAGGCCAGGGGAATGAAAAACTGTTTTTT. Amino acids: CASSQEGQGNEKLFF.